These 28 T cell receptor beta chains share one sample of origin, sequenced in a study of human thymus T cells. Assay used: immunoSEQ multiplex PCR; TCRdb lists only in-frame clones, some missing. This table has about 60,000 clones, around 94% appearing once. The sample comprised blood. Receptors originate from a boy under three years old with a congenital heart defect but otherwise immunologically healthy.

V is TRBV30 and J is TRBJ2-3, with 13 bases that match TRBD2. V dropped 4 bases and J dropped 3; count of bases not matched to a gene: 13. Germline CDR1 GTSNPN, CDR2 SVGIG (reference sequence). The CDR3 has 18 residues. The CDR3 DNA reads TGTGCCTGGATTATGACTAGCGGGGGGCCACAACATACAGATACGCAGTATTTT. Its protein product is CAWIMTSGGPQHTDTQYF.

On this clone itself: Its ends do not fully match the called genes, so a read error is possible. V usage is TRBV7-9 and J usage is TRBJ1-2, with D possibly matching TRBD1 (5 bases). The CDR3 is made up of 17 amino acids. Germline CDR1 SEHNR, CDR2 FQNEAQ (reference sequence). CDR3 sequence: CASSLVEGTTYNYGYIF. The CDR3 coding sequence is TGTGCCAGCAGCTTAGTAGAAGGGACTACCTATAACTATGGCTACATCTTC.

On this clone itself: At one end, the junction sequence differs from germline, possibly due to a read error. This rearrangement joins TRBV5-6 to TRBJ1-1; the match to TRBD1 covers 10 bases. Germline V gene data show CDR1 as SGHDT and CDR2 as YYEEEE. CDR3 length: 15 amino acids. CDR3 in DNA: TGTGCCGGCAGCTGGGTGGACAGGGGGTATACTGAAGCTTTCTTT. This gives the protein CAGSWVDRGYTEAFF.

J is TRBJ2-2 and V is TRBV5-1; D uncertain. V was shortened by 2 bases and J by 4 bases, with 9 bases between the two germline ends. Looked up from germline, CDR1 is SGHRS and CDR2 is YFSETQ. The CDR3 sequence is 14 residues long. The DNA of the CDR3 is TGCGCCAGCAGCTTAAACTCCTTCACCGGGGAGCTGTTTTTT. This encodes CASSLNSFTGELFF.

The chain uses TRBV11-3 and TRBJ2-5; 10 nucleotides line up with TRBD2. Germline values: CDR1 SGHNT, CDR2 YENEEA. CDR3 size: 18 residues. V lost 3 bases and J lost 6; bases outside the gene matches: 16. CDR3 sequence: CASSLGLTGTSVWQTQYF. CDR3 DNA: TGTGCCAGCAGCTTGGGCCTAACCGGGACTAGCGTCTGGCAGACCCAGTACTTC.

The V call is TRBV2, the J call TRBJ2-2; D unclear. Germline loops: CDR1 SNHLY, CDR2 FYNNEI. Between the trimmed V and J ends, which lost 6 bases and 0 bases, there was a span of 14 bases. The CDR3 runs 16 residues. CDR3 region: CASRNPPGANTGELFF. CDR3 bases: TGTGCCAGCAGGAACCCACCAGGTGCGAACACCGGGGAGCTGTTTTTT.

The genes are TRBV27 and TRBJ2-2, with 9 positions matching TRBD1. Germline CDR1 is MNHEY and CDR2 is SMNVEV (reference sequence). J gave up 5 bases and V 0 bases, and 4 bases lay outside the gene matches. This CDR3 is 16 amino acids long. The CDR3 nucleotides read TGTGCCAGCAGTTTATCGACAGGGGGGGATACCGGGGAGCTGTTTTTT. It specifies CASSLSTGGDTGELFF.

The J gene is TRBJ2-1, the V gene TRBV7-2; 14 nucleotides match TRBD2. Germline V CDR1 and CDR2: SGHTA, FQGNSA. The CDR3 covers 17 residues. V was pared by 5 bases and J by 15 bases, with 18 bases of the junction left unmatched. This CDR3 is CASSEGGGGLAGGAAFF. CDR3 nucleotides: TGTGCCAGCAGCGAGGGGGGTGGAGGACTAGCGGGAGGAGCGGCGTTCTTC. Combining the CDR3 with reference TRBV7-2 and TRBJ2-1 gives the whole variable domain GAGVSQSPSNKVTEKGKDVELRCDPISGHTALYWYRQSLGQGLEFLIYFQGNSAPDKSGLPSDRFSAERTGGSVSTLTIQRTQQEDSAVYLCASSEGGGGLAGGAAFFGPGTRLTVL.

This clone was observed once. Here the CDR3 reads CASSQRYLAGSGEQFF. CDR3 bases: TGCGCCAGCAGCCAACGTTACCTAGCGGGGTCTGGGGAGCAGTTCTTC. V is TRBV4-1 and J is TRBJ2-1; 9 bases are shared with TRBD2. This CDR3 is built from 16 residues. Germline loops: CDR1 MGHRA, CDR2 YSYEKL. Trimming took 2 bases from V and 10 from J; bases not matched to a gene: 12.

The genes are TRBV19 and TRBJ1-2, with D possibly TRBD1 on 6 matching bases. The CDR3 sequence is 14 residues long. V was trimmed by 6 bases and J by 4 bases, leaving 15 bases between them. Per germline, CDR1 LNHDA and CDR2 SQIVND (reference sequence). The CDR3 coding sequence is TGTGCCAGTAGCGATTGGACAGCGGGCTATGGCTACACCTTC. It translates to CASSDWTAGYGYTF. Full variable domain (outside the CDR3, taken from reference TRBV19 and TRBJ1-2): DGGITQSPKYLFRKEGQNVTLSCEQNLNHDAMYWYRQDPGQGLRLIYYSQIVNDFQKGDIAEGYSVSREKKESFPLTVTSAQKNPTAFYLCASSDWTAGYGYTFGSGTRLTVV.

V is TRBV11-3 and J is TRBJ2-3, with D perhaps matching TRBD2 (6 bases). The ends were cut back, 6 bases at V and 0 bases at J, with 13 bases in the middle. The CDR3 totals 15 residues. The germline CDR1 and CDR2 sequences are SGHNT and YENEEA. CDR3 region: CASSWDSSSTDTQYF. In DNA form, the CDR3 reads TGTGCCAGCAGTTGGGACTCCTCCAGCACAGATACGCAGTATTTT. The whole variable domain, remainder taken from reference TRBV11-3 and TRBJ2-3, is EAGVVQSPRYKIIEKKQPVAFWCNPISGHNTLYWYLQNLGQGPELLIRYENEEAVDDSQLPKDRFSAERLKGVDSTLKIQPAELGDSAVYLCASSWDSSSTDTQYFGPGTRLTVL.

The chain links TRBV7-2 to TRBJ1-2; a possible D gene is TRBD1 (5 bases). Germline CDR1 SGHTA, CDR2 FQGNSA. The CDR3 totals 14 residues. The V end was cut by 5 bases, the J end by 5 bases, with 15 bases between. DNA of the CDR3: TGTGCCAGCAGCAGAGGGACGGAGGGGTATGGCTACACCTTC. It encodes CASSRGTEGYGYTF.

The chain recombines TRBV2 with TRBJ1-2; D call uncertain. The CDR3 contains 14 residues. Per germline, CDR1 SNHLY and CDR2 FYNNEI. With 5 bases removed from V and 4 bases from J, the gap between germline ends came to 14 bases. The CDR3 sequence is CASSPGLQVYGYTF. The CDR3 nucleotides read TGTGCCAGCAGTCCTGGGTTGCAGGTCTATGGCTACACCTTC.

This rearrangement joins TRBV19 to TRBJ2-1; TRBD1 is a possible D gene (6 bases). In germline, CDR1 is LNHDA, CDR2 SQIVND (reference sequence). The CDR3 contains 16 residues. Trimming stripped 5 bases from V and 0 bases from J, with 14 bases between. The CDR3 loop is CASSSWDTSSYNEQFF. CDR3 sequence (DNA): TGTGCCAGTAGTTCCTGGGACACCAGCTCCTACAATGAGCAGTTCTTC. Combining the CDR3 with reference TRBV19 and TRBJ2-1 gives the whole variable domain DGGITQSPKYLFRKEGQNVTLSCEQNLNHDAMYWYRQDPGQGLRLIYYSQIVNDFQKGDIAEGYSVSREKKESFPLTVTSAQKNPTAFYLCASSSWDTSSYNEQFFGPGTRLTVL.

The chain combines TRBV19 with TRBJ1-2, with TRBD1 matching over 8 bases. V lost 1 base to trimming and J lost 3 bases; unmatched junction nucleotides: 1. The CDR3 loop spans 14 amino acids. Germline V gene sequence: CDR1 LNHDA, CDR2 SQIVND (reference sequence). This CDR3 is CASSIAQGDYGYTF. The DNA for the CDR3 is TGTGCCAGTAGTATAGCACAGGGGGACTATGGCTACACCTTC.

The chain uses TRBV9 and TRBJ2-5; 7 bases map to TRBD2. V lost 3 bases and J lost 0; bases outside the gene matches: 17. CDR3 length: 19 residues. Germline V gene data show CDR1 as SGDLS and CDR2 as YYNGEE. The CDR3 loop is CASSGTGPRGSYNQETQYF. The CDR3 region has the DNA TGTGCCAGCAGCGGGACCGGACCGCGGGGGAGCTACAACCAAGAGACCCAGTACTTC.

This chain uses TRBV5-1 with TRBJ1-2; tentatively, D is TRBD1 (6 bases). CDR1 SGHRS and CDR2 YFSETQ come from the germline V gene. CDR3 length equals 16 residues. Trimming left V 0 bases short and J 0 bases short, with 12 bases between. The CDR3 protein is CASSLAADRANYGYTF. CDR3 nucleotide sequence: TGCGCCAGCAGCTTGGCCGCGGACAGAGCTAACTATGGCTACACCTTC.

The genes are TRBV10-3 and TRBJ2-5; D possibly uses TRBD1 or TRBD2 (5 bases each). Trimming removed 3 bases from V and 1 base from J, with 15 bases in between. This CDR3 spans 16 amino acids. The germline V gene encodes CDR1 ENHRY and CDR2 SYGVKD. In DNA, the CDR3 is TGTGCCATCAGTGACTACCAGGGACCCGTCCAAGAGACCCAGTACTTC. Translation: CAISDYQGPVQETQYF.

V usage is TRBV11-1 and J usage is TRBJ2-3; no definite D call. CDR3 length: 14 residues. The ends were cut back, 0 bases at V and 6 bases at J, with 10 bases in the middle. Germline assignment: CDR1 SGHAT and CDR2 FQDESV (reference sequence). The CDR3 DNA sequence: TGTGCCAGCAGCTTAGCGCTCCCAGCCGATACGCAGTATTTT. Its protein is CASSLALPADTQYF.

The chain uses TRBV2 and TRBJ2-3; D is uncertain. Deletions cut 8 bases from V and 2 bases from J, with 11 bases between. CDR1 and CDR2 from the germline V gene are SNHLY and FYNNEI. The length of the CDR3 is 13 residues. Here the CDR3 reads CASGVEYTDTQYF. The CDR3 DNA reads TGTGCCAGCGGGGTGGAATACACAGATACGCAGTATTTT.

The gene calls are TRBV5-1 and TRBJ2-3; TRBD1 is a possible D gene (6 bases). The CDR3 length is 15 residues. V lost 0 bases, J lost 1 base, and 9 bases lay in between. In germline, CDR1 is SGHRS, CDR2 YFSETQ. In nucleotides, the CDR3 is TGCGCCAGCAGCTTGGAGGCAGGGGGCACAGATACGCAGTATTTT. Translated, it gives CASSLEAGGTDTQYF.

As DNA, the CDR3 is TGTGCCAGCAGCTCGTCGGGATACGAGCAGTACTTC. It encodes CASSSSGYEQYF. This sequence joins TRBV5-4 and TRBJ2-7; TRBD2 is a possible D gene (5 bases). This CDR3 region has 12 residues. Trimming shortened V by 3 bases and J by 4 bases, and 8 bases separated the two germline ends. CDR1 SGHNT and CDR2 YYREEE come from the germline V gene (reference sequence).

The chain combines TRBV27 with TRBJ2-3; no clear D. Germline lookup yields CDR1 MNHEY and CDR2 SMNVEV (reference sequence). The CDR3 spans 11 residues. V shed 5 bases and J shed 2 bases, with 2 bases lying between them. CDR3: CASSHTDTQYF. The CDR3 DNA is TGTGCCAGCAGTCACACAGATACGCAGTATTTT.

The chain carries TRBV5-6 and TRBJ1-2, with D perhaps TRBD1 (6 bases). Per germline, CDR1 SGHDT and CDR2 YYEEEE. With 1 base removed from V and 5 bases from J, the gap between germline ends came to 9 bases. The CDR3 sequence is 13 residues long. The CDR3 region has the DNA TGTGCCAGCAGCTTGAGGGGGATTTATGGCTACACCTTC. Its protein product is CASSLRGIYGYTF.

Here the CDR3 DNA reads TGTGCCAGCAGCCAAGATGGGACTAGCGTTCCCTACAATGAGCAGTTCTTC. This gives the protein CASSQDGTSVPYNEQFF. This chain uses TRBV4-2 with TRBJ2-1, with 10 nucleotides matching TRBD2. V was clipped by 0 bases and J by 2 bases; unmatched bases: 4. The CDR3 has 17 residues. Germline V gene sequence: CDR1 LGHNA, CDR2 YNFKEQ.

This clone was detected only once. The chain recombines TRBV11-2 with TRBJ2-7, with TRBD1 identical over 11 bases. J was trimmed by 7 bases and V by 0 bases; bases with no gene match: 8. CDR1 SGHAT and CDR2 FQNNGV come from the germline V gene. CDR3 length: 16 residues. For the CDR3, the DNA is TGTGCCAGCAGCTTAGATCTGGACAGGGGGCGCCGAGAGCAGTACTTC. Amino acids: CASSLDLDRGRREQYF. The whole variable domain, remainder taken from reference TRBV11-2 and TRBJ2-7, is EAGVAQSPRYKIIEKRQSVAFWCNPISGHATLYWYQQILGQGPKLLIQFQNNGVVDDSQLPKDRFSAERLKGVDSTLKIQPAKLEDSAVYLCASSLDLDRGRREQYFGPGTRLTVT.

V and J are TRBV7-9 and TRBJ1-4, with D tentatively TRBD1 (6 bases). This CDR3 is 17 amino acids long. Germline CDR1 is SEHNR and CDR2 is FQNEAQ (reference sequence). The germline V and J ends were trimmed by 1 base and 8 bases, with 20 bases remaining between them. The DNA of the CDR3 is TGTGCCAGCAGCTTAGAGGACAGAGGAGGATGGGAGGAAAAACTGTTTTTT. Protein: CASSLEDRGGWEEKLFF.

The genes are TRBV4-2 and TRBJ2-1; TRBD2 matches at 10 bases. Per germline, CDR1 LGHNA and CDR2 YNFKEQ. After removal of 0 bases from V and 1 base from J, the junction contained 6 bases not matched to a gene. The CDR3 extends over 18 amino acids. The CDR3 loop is CASSQEGTSARSYNEQFF. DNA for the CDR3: TGTGCCAGCAGCCAAGAGGGGACTAGCGCCAGATCCTACAATGAGCAGTTCTTC.